A selection of T cell receptor beta chains follows, all from one sample in a study of identical twins. TCRdb itself ran the 5' RACE reads through MiXCR, one entry per CDR3 protein. The sample has 450,000 to 650,000 distinct CDR3 sequences, around 9.6% seen once; the top ten hold 3%. These data were likewise used in another study, on yellow fever vaccine responses in identical twins.

The sequencing input was PBMCs. The receptors were gathered from a young woman in good health. The CDR3 runs from the conserved cysteine through the conserved F or W.

TRBJ1-6 | TRBV19 | CASSIIGKAPLHF
TRBJ2-7 | TRBV11-2 | CASSLGPSWGQGNLDEQYF
TRBJ1-2 | TRBV12-5 | CASGLNPVGGEDGYTF
TRBJ2-2 | TRBV5-1 | CASSLVLGSTGELFF
TRBJ2-1 | TRBV20-1 | CSASWEKTYNEQFF
TRBJ2-7 | TRBV15 | CATSGTDPGNEQYF
TRBJ2-7 | TRBV5-6 | CASMSRGLYTNYEQYF
TRBJ2-1 | TRBV5-1 | CASSTGPSGEQFF
TRBJ2-7 | TRBV2 | CASRGGQPLHEQYF
TRBJ1-5 | TRBV20-1 | CSARKDQPQHF
TRBJ2-3 | TRBV18 | CASSRQDRGPDTQYF
TRBJ2-7 | TRBV2 | CASIVDRSTYEQYF
TRBJ2-3 | TRBV7-8 | CASSPQSAYTDTQYF
TRBJ2-7 | TRBV10-3 | CAIGWDSREQYF
TRBJ2-7 | TRBV3-1 | CASSRLAPYEQYF
TRBJ1-2 | TRBV4-1 | CASSQDPGTDNYGYTF
TRBJ1-5 | TRBV7-9 | CASSAPGDQPQHF
TRBJ2-4 | TRBV20-1 | CSASSGTAKNIQYF
TRBJ2-3 | TRBV5-1 | CASSLLAPSDTQYF
TRBJ2-3 | TRBV20-1 | CSTPSGENTDTQYF
TRBJ1-2 | TRBV6-2/TRBV6-3 | CASSYRDYYGYTF
TRBJ2-3 | TRBV28 | CASSQLSTQLVGTDTQYF
TRBJ2-4 | TRBV20-1 | CSAPAPLAKNIQYF
TRBJ1-6 | TRBV5-6 | CASSLDRPYSPLHF
TRBJ2-1 | TRBV3-1 | CASSPGLAELEEQFF
TRBJ2-5 | TRBV10-2 | CASSESGRQETQYF
TRBJ2-5 | TRBV7-6 | CASSLAVASGTLGETQYF
TRBJ2-4 | TRBV6-5 | CASSSRSRGNIQYF
TRBJ2-3 | TRBV12-3/TRBV12-4 | CASSLLGGRRTDTQYF
TRBJ2-1 | TRBV20-1 | CSARGYEASSYNEQFF